This TCR beta chain was captured in a study of blood T cell repertoires in COVID-19. Study background: Material from acute and convalescent COVID-19 was sourced from the United States, Italy and Spain. The cDNA or gDNA used as material had been derived from T cells, B-cell-depleted T cells, or PBMCs.

The CDR3 spans 13 residues. V was shortened by 6 bases and J by 3 bases, with 12 bases between the two germline ends. Germline V gene lookup returns CDR1 MNHEY and CDR2 SMNVEV (reference sequence). This clone has a single count. Per the original data handling: How many nucleated cells were present was estimated from reference gene primer amplification. The repertoire was sequenced with immunoSEQ multiplex PCR; TCRdb's copy has only in-frame clones and lacks some. From that table come the V and J calls and clone size; the DNA was used to work out D and trimming. The sample lists 84,000 or so clones, approximately 86% seen once, with roughly 28% in the top ten.

The specimen was peripheral blood. The receptor was derived from a woman older than 75 with acute or convalescent COVID-19. The rearrangement links TRBV27 to TRBJ2-7; D might be TRBD2 (6 bases). CDR3 protein: CASRGGSGYEQYF. The CDR3 DNA reads as TGTGCCAGCAGGGGGGGTAGCGGCTACGAGCAGTACTTC.